Listed below are T cell receptor beta chains from one sample, sequenced in a study of CD8+ T cells in alopecia areata. Some clones are missing from TCRdb's copy, which holds only in-frame ones; the method was immunoSEQ multiplex PCR. This table has around 250,000 clones, 65% to 70% appearing once. The sample was CD4+ T cells sorted from blood, taken at week 0. These receptors originate from a human donor with alopecia areata. Each CDR3 is given with its conserved first and last residue. Fields, in order: V gene, D gene, clone size, J gene, CDR3 protein, CDR3 DNA. D genes are given only for firm matches. Clone size is stated in some rows and not others, as once, few, many or a class when expanded.

TRBV30	-	-	TRBJ2-1	CAWSVRPEQFF	TGTGCCTGGAGTGTTAGACCGGAGCAGTTCTTC
TRBV23-1	-	-	TRBJ2-7	CASSQSEGRYEQYF	TGCGCCAGCAGTCAATCTGAGGGGCGGTACGAGCAGTACTTC
TRBV30	-	few	TRBJ1-1	CAWCTGIKNTEAFF	TGTGCCTGGTGCACAGGGATCAAGAACACTGAAGCTTTCTTT
TRBV29-1	-	-	TRBJ2-5	CSVAVGSGQETQYF	TGCAGCGTTGCGGTAGGGTCCGGCCAAGAGACCCAGTACTTC
TRBV18	TRBD1	-	TRBJ2-7	CASSDYDRGEQYF	TGTGCCAGCTCCGACTATGACAGGGGCGAGCAGTACTTC
TRBV29-1	-	-	TRBJ1-2	CSVGQLLNYGYTF	TGCAGCGTTGGTCAGCTACTTAACTATGGCTACACCTTC
TRBV11-1	-	few	TRBJ2-3	CASRIERLTDTQYF	TGTGCCAGCCGGATTGAGCGCCTCACAGATACGCAGTATTTT
TRBV2	-	-	TRBJ2-7	CASSEQGYEQYF	TGTGCCAGCAGTGAACAGGGATACGAGCAGTACTTC
TRBV7-9	-	once	TRBJ2-7	CASSSKTGTEQYF	TGTGCCAGCAGCTCAAAAACAGGGACCGAGCAGTACTTC
TRBV5-1	-	-	TRBJ2-3	CASSLVIEDTQYF	TGCGCCAGCAGCTTGGTAATAGAGGATACGCAGTATTTT
TRBV5-1	-	-	TRBJ2-3	CASSLVPTDTQYF	TGCGCCAGCAGCTTGGTACCCACAGATACGCAGTATTTT
TRBV6-5	-	-	TRBJ1-5	CASRAGWAQPQHF	TGTGCCAGCAGGGCAGGGTGGGCTCAGCCCCAGCATTTT
TRBV5-1	-	few	TRBJ2-5	CASSLGQVQETQYF	TGCGCCAGCAGCTTGGGACAGGTTCAAGAGACCCAGTACTTC
TRBV5-1	-	-	TRBJ2-3	CASSLGPTDTQYF	TGCGCCAGCAGCTTGGGGCCCACAGATACGCAGTATTTT
TRBV5-1	-	-	TRBJ2-3	CASSSAFQAQYF	TGCGCCAGCAGCTCGGCTTTTCAGGCTCAGTATTTT
TRBV6-5	-	-	TRBJ2-7	CASGLAGSYEQYF	TGTGCCAGCGGCTTGGCAGGGTCCTACGAGCAGTACTTC
TRBV29-1	TRBD1	-	TRBJ2-2	CSALDRVSTGELFF	TGCAGCGCCCTGGACAGGGTGAGCACCGGGGAGCTGTTTTTT
TRBV29-1	-	once	TRBJ2-1	CSVLGRYNEQFF	TGCAGCGTTCTGGGCAGATACAATGAGCAGTTCTTC
TRBV2	-	-	TRBJ1-1	CATTWTDTEAFF	TGTGCCACAACATGGACAGACACTGAAGCTTTCTTT
TRBV19	-	few	TRBJ2-4	CASSRGPGGIQYF	TGTGCCAGTAGTAGGGGTCCGGGCGGCATTCAGTACTTC
TRBV9	-	-	TRBJ1-2	CASSLRIGVGYTF	TGTGCCAGCAGCCTTCGCATCGGGGTTGGCTACACCTTC
TRBV4-2	-	-	TRBJ1-2	CASSQEVQGEGQGYTF	TGTGCCAGCAGCCAAGAGGTACAGGGAGAGGGACAAGGCTACACCTTC
TRBV4-2	-	-	TRBJ2-1	CASSRGLDEQFF	TGTGCCAGCAGCAGGGGTCTGGATGAGCAGTTCTTC
TRBV11-2	-	-	TRBJ2-7	CASSLDRYPYEQYF	TGTGCCAGCAGCCTCGACAGGTACCCCTACGAGCAGTACTTC
TRBV30	-	-	TRBJ2-1	CAWRQSNEQFF	TGTGCCTGGAGACAGAGCAATGAGCAGTTCTTC
TRBV9	TRBD1	few	TRBJ2-7	CASSLRDSYEQYF	TGTGCCAGCAGCCTCCGGGACAGCTACGAGCAGTACTTC
TRBV18	-	once	TRBJ2-7	CASSQGRSYEQYF	TGTGCCAGCTCACAAGGCCGCTCCTACGAGCAGTACTTC
TRBV5-1	-	-	TRBJ2-5	CASSLAGLYQETQYF	TGCGCCAGCAGCTTGGCGGGCCTTTACCAAGAGACCCAGTACTTC
TRBV5-6	-	few	TRBJ2-7	CASSLTHEQYF	TGTGCCAGCAGCTTGACCCACGAGCAGTACTTC
TRBV7-9	TRBD2	-	TRBJ2-7	CASTLAGATYEQYF	TGTGCCAGCACACTAGCGGGGGCCACCTACGAGCAGTACTTC
TRBV6-6	-	few	TRBJ1-4	CASKTGVGHEKLFF	TGTGCCAGCAAAACAGGAGTGGGGCATGAAAAACTGTTTTTT